The next 29 T cell receptor beta chains were all read from a single sample in a study of T cell changes during pregnancy in multiple sclerosis. Clones were sequenced by immunoSEQ multiplex PCR, and TCRdb holds only the in-frame ones, with some missing. The table lists approximately 43,000 clones, just over 90% of them singletons. The sample consisted of CD8+ T cells from peripheral blood mononuclear cells, taken after pregnancy. Receptor source: a female donor with multiple sclerosis, enrolled in a pregnancy study.

In nucleotides, the CDR3 is TGCGCCAGCAGCCCACAGGTTAGTCGGGCTGAAGCTTTCTTT. Protein sequence: CASSPQVSRAEAFF. This chain uses TRBV4-1 with TRBJ1-1, with a possible D match to TRBD1 (5 bases). The CDR3 runs 14 residues. In germline, CDR1 is MGHRA, CDR2 YSYEKL. V was shortened by 4 bases and J by 6 bases, with 15 bases between the two germline ends.

J is TRBJ2-7 and V is TRBV10-3; TRBD2 might be the D (5 bases). Trimming shortened V by 0 bases and J by 1 base, and 7 bases separated the two germline ends. Per the germline V gene, CDR1 is ENHRY and CDR2 is SYGVKD. The CDR3 totals 14 residues. CDR3 DNA sequence: TGTGCCATCAGTGAGTCGCGGGCTTCCTACGAGCAGTACTTC. Translation: CAISESRASYEQYF.

The chain links TRBV9 to TRBJ1-2; D is ambiguous. There are 11 residues in the CDR3. Trimming took 3 bases from V and 8 from J, leaving 8 bases between them. Germline CDR1 SGDLS, CDR2 YYNGEE. CDR3 amino acids: CASSGRYGYTF. In DNA, the CDR3 is TGTGCCAGCAGCGGGCGGTACGGCTACACCTTC.

The genes are TRBV5-1 and TRBJ1-4, with TRBD1 identical over 7 bases. Germline values: CDR1 SGHRS, CDR2 YFSETQ. Losses at the gene ends were 5 bases for V and 5 bases for J; bases not matched to a gene: 9. The CDR3 extends over 15 amino acids. The CDR3 region is CASSRRQGINEKLFF. The CDR3 bases are TGCGCCAGCAGTCGGAGACAGGGTATAAATGAAAAACTGTTTTTT. The variable domain in full, completed from reference TRBV5-1 and TRBJ1-4, reads KAGVTQTPRYLIKTRGQQVTLSCSPISGHRSVSWYQQTPGQGLQFLFEYFSETQRNKGNFPGRFSGRQFSNSRSEMNVSTLELGDSALYLCASSRRQGINEKLFFGSGTQLSVL.

The DNA for the CDR3 is TGTGCCAGCAGTGGACATTACGAGCAGTACTTC. This gives the protein CASSGHYEQYF. The rearrangement uses TRBV2 and TRBJ2-7; D not certain. Germline CDR1 reads SNHLY; CDR2 reads FYNNEI. This CDR3 comprises 11 residues. V was clipped by 4 bases and J by 4 bases, with 5 bases between them. The variable domain in full, with the rest retrieved from reference TRBV2 and TRBJ2-7, is EPEVTQTPSHQVTQMGQEVILRCVPISNHLYFYWYRQILGQKVEFLVSFYNNEISEKSEIFDDQFSVERPDGSNFTLKIRSTKLEDSAMYFCASSGHYEQYFGPGTRLTVT.

DNA of the CDR3: TGTGCCAGCAGCTTAGAGCAGGGGCGGACCGGGGAGCTGTTTTTT. Encoded protein: CASSLEQGRTGELFF. J is TRBJ2-2 and V is TRBV7-8; a weak D match, TRBD1 (6 bases). The CDR3 length is 15 residues. With 1 base removed from V and 5 bases from J, the gap between germline ends came to 11 bases. Germline CDR1 SGHVS, CDR2 FQNEAQ.

J is TRBJ1-1 and V is TRBV12-5; the D gene is possibly TRBD1 (6 bases). Germline values: CDR1 LGHNT, CDR2 FRNRAP. V gave up 5 bases and J gave up 7 bases, with 17 bases separating them. The length of the CDR3 is 14 residues. CDR3 in amino acids: CASGTSGKGDEAFF. The DNA of the CDR3 is TGTGCTAGTGGTACCTCAGGGAAGGGGGATGAAGCTTTCTTT.

The chain employs TRBV7-9 and TRBJ2-3; 10 bases agree with TRBD2. V trimming: 5 bases; J trimming: 0 bases; junction bases outside the gene matches: 5. Germline loops: CDR1 SEHNR, CDR2 FQNEAQ (reference sequence). This CDR3 comprises 16 residues. CDR3 protein: CASSPQTSGSTDTQYF. The DNA for the CDR3 is TGTGCCAGCAGCCCCCAGACTAGCGGGAGCACAGATACGCAGTATTTT.

The rearrangement links TRBV14 to TRBJ2-3; weak D call: TRBD2 (6 bases). CDR1 is SGHDN, CDR2 FVKESK, per germline. V was trimmed by 4 bases and J by 2 bases, leaving 7 bases between them. The CDR3 runs 13 residues. The CDR3 region is CASSRTNTDTQYF. The CDR3 region has the DNA TGTGCCAGCAGCCGGACTAACACAGATACGCAGTATTTT.

The V and J genes are TRBV6-5 and TRBJ2-7; 8 nucleotides align to TRBD1. From germline, CDR1 is MNHEY and CDR2 SVGAGI. The CDR3 is 14 residues long. The junction had 4 bases not matched to a gene; V was cut back by 0 bases and J by 6 bases. This CDR3 reads CASSYSGRGLEQYF. The CDR3 DNA reads TGTGCCAGCAGTTACTCGGGCAGGGGGCTCGAGCAGTACTTC.

The chain carries TRBV28 and TRBJ1-3, with D possibly being TRBD1 (5 bases). This CDR3 region has 15 residues. The germline gives CDR1 MDHEN, CDR2 SYDVKM. The V end was cut by 3 bases, the J end by 0 bases, with 9 bases between. The CDR3, as DNA: TGTGCCAGCAGTTTGGGGCAGTACTCTGGAAACACCATATATTTT. This gives the protein CASSLGQYSGNTIYF.

In this sample, this clone turned up a few times. The chain joins TRBV5-1 to TRBJ2-7, with a possible D match to TRBD1 (6 bases). Germline V gene data show CDR1 as SGHRS and CDR2 as YFSETQ. CDR3 size: 13 residues. V was shortened by 0 bases and J by 5 bases, with 9 bases between the two germline ends. In DNA, the CDR3 is TGCGCCAGCAGCTTGGGAGGGACAAACGAGCAGTACTTC. This encodes CASSLGGTNEQYF.

The gene calls are TRBV2 and TRBJ2-4; 7 nucleotides line up with TRBD1. Trimming at V came to 1 base and at J to 2 bases, leaving 11 bases not matched to a gene. The CDR3 sequence is 18 residues long. Germline CDR1 SNHLY, CDR2 FYNNEI. This chain's CDR3 is CASSEGFGTALSKNIQYF. The CDR3 DNA is TGTGCCAGCAGTGAAGGCTTTGGGACAGCACTGTCCAAAAACATTCAGTACTTC. Using reference TRBV2 and TRBJ2-4 for the parts outside the CDR3, the full variable domain is EPEVTQTPSHQVTQMGQEVILRCVPISNHLYFYWYRQILGQKVEFLVSFYNNEISEKSEIFDDQFSVERPDGSNFTLKIRSTKLEDSAMYFCASSEGFGTALSKNIQYFGAGTRLSVL.

This clone has just one count. The chain carries TRBV27 and TRBJ2-1; 12 bases agree with TRBD2. The CDR3 spans 15 residues. V lost 5 bases to trimming and J lost 7 bases; unmatched junction nucleotides: 6. Germline V gives CDR1 MNHEY, CDR2 SMNVEV (reference sequence). For the CDR3, the DNA is TGTGCCAGCAGTGCTGGACTAGCGGGATATAATGAGCAGTTCTTC. This encodes CASSAGLAGYNEQFF.

This chain uses TRBV9 with TRBJ2-1; perhaps TRBD1 as D (6 bases). V was pared by 4 bases and J by 5 bases, with 16 bases between. Germline loops: CDR1 SGDLS, CDR2 YYNGEE. The CDR3 covers 15 residues. The CDR3 protein is CASSLDGQSDNEQFF. Written as DNA, the CDR3 is TGTGCCAGCAGCTTAGACGGACAGTCAGACAATGAGCAGTTCTTC.

V and J are TRBV10-3 and TRBJ2-3; 11 bases align to TRBD2. V lost 0 bases, J lost 2 bases, and 10 bases stayed unmatched. The CDR3 covers 19 residues. The germline gives CDR1 ENHRY, CDR2 SYGVKD. The CDR3 spells CAISESTRGTSGYTDTQYF. CDR3 DNA: TGTGCCATCAGTGAGTCGACTCGCGGGACTAGCGGTTACACAGATACGCAGTATTTT.

This chain connects TRBV7-9 to TRBJ2-7; no clear D gene. V was cut by 1 base and J by 3 bases, with 7 bases left in between. This CDR3 has 13 amino acids. In germline, CDR1 is SEHNR, CDR2 FQNEAQ (reference sequence). CDR3 protein: CASSLDYIYEQYF. The DNA of the CDR3 is TGTGCCAGCAGCTTAGACTACATCTACGAGCAGTACTTC.

This chain joins TRBV9 and TRBJ2-7; TRBD2 agrees at 8 bases. Per germline, CDR1 SGDLS and CDR2 YYNGEE. The CDR3 is 15 amino acids. J lost 2 bases, V lost 3 bases, and 7 bases had no gene match. In DNA form, the CDR3 reads TGTGCCAGCAGCGAGCTAGCGGGTGCCGCCTACGAGCAGTACTTC. The encoded protein is CASSELAGAAYEQYF.

V is TRBV19 and J is TRBJ1-2; TRBD1 aligns across 9 bases. Germline CDR1 LNHDA, CDR2 SQIVND (reference sequence). Germline trimming cut 5 bases from V and 8 bases from J; bases unmatched to any gene: 12. The CDR3 loop spans 15 amino acids. CDR3 sequence: CASSETGGSPWGYTF. Here the CDR3 DNA reads TGTGCCAGTAGTGAGACAGGGGGATCTCCTTGGGGCTACACCTTC.

The chain couples TRBV5-4 to TRBJ2-5; perhaps TRBD1 as D (5 bases). The germline CDR1 and CDR2 sequences are SGHNT and YYREEE (reference sequence). Trimming took 1 base from V and 3 from J, leaving 7 bases between them. The CDR3 has 13 amino acids. CDR3 sequence: CASSLLQEETQYF. Here the CDR3 DNA reads TGTGCCAGCAGCTTGCTACAGGAAGAGACCCAGTACTTC.

V gene TRBV19 combines with J gene TRBJ1-6; TRBD1 matches 8 bases. The V and J ends lost 5 bases and 9 bases, in that order; junction bases with no gene match: 6. This CDR3 is built from 14 residues. Germline CDR1 and CDR2: LNHDA and SQIVND (reference sequence). The CDR3, as DNA: TGTGCCAGTAGTGACGGACAGGGCTCTTCACCCCTCCACTTT. It translates to CASSDGQGSSPLHF.

The CDR3 spells CASSATPGQGVAYGYTF. The CDR3 coding sequence is TGTGCCAGCAGCGCCACCCCGGGACAGGGTGTCGCTTATGGCTACACCTTC. V is TRBV11-2 and J is TRBJ1-2; the match to TRBD1 covers 9 bases. This CDR3 has 17 residues. Unmatched junction bases numbered 15, after V lost 5 bases and J lost 5 bases. Looked up from germline, CDR1 is SGHAT and CDR2 is FQNNGV.

The genes are TRBV2 and TRBJ2-7; no clear D. The CDR3 is 13 residues long. Per germline, CDR1 SNHLY and CDR2 FYNNEI. V lost 7 bases to trimming and J lost 0 bases, with 10 bases between them. The CDR3 region is CASTARDSYEQYF. Written as DNA, the CDR3 is TGTGCCAGCACCGCTAGAGACTCCTACGAGCAGTACTTC.

This rearrangement joins TRBV9 to TRBJ1-3, with D perhaps matching TRBD1 (6 bases). V was shortened by 3 bases and J by 4 bases, with 14 bases between the two germline ends. The CDR3 loop spans 15 amino acids. Germline V lookup: CDR1 SGDLS, CDR2 YYNGEE. CDR3 protein: CASSGPGAEGNTIYF. In DNA, the CDR3 is TGTGCCAGCAGCGGCCCAGGGGCAGAGGGAAACACCATATATTTT. Together with reference TRBV9 and TRBJ1-3, the CDR3 gives the full variable domain: DSGVTQTPKHLITATGQRVTLRCSPRSGDLSVYWYQQSLDQGLQFLIQYYNGEERAKGNILERFSAQQFPDLHSELNLSSLELGDSALYFCASSGPGAEGNTIYFGEGSWLTVV.

This chain links TRBV7-9 with TRBJ2-1; 8 bases match TRBD2. Germline CDR1 SEHNR, CDR2 FQNEAQ (reference sequence). Trimming at V came to 6 bases and at J to 0 bases, leaving 7 bases not matched to a gene. This CDR3 spans 16 amino acids. The CDR3 DNA is TGTGCCAGCAGTCACCGGACTAGCAGCTCCTACAATGAGCAGTTCTTC. Its translation: CASSHRTSSSYNEQFF.

The chain recombines TRBV6-5 with TRBJ2-7, with D possibly TRBD1 on 7 matching bases. Per the germline V gene, CDR1 is MNHEY and CDR2 is SVGAGI. Between the trimmed V and J ends, which lost 0 bases and 1 base, there was a span of 13 bases. This CDR3 has 16 residues. DNA for the CDR3: TGTGCCAGCAGTTACTCGGCAGGGGGGTTTTCCTACGAGCAGTACTTC. Protein sequence: CASSYSAGGFSYEQYF.

The count of this clone is one. The chain recombines TRBV4-3 with TRBJ1-3, with D perhaps matching TRBD1 (6 bases). CDR1 is LGHNA, CDR2 YSLEER, per germline. The length of the CDR3 is 16 residues. V shed 3 bases and J shed 2 bases, with 14 bases lying between them. CDR3 bases: TGCGCCAGCAGCCAGACTGGGCCAGGGGCTGGAAACACCATATATTTT. Encoded protein: CASSQTGPGAGNTIYF.

The chain combines TRBV7-8 with TRBJ2-1; D is ambiguous. This CDR3 spans 17 amino acids. Trimming took 5 bases from V and 4 from J, leaving 21 bases between them. Germline loops: CDR1 SGHVS, CDR2 FQNEAQ. CDR3: CASSLSPFGSRYNEQFF. Written as DNA, the CDR3 is TGTGCCAGCAGCCTCTCACCCTTCGGGTCTCGGTACAATGAGCAGTTCTTC. The variable domain in full, completed from reference TRBV7-8 and TRBJ2-1, reads GAGVSQSPRYKVAKRGQDVALRCDPISGHVSLFWYQQALGQGPEFLTYFQNEAQLDKSGLPSDRFFAERPEGSVSTLKIQRTQQEDSAVYLCASSLSPFGSRYNEQFFGPGTRLTVL.

The chain is built from TRBV27 and TRBJ2-2; D not certain. The CDR3 runs 14 residues. Germline V gene lookup returns CDR1 MNHEY and CDR2 SMNVEV (reference sequence). With 2 bases removed from V and 4 bases from J, the gap between germline ends came to 8 bases. The CDR3 DNA is TGTGCCAGCAGTTTAGGGCAGGTCACCGGGGAGCTGTTTTTT. Translation: CASSLGQVTGELFF.